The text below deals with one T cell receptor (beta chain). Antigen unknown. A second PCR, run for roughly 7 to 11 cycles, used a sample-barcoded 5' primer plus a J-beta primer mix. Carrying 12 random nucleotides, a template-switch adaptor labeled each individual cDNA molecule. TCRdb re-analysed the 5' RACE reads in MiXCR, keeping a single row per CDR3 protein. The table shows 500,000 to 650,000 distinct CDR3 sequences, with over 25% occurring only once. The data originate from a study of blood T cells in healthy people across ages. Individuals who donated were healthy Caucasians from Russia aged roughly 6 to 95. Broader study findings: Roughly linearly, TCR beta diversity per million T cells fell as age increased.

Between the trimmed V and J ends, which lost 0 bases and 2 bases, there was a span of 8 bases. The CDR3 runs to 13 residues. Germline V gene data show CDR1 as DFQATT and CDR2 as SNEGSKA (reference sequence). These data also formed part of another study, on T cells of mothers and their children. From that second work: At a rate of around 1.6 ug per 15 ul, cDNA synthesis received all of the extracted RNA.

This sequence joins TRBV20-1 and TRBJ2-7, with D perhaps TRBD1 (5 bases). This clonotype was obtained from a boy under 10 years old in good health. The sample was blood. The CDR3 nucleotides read TGCAGTGCTAGAGAGTCAGGGACCTACGAGCAGTACTTC. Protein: CSARESGTYEQYF.